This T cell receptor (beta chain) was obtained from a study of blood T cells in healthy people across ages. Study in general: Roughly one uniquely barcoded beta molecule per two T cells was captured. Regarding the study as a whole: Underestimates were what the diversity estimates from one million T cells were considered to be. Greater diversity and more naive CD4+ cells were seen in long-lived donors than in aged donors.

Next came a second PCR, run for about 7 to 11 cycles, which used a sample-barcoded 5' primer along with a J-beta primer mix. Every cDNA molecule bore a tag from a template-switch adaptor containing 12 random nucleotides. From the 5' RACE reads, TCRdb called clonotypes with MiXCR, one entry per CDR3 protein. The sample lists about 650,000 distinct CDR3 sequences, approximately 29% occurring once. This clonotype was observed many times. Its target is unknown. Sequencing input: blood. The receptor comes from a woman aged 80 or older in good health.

The CDR3 DNA sequence: TGTGCCAGCAGTCTACGACTAGCGGGGGCGAGAAATTACGAGCAGTACTTC. Encoded protein: CASSLRLAGARNYEQYF. This sequence joins TRBV6-5 and TRBJ2-7; 12 bases map to TRBD2. The V gene end was trimmed by 5 bases and the J gene end by 4 bases; junction bases not matched to a gene: 12. This CDR3 has 17 residues. The germline gives CDR1 MNHEY, CDR2 SVGAGI.